This entry lists 30 T cell receptor beta chains sequenced from one sample in a study of T cells in localized non-small cell lung cancer. This table comes from immunoSEQ multiplex PCR, and its TCRdb copy is limited to in-frame clones, with some not included. Of 70,000 to 95,000 clones listed, roughly 93% are singletons. This specimen was PBMCs, taken before any cancer treatment. The receptor source for this set is a woman aged 35 to 70 with stage II squamous cell lung carcinoma.

This chain links TRBV5-6 with TRBJ1-1; possible D gene TRBD1, 5 bases. The V gene lost 2 bases and the J gene lost 4 bases, with 12 bases spanning the gap. This CDR3 has 14 amino acids. Germline assignment: CDR1 SGHDT and CDR2 YYEEEE. Here the CDR3 DNA reads TGTGCCAGCAGCTTTGGGCAGGGAAGCACTGAAGCTTTCTTT. This encodes CASSFGQGSTEAFF.

In this sample, this clone turned up once. This rearrangement joins TRBV27 to TRBJ2-1, with unresolved D. Germline CDR1 is MNHEY and CDR2 is SMNVEV (reference sequence). This CDR3 is 15 amino acids long. V shed 0 bases and J shed 13 bases, with 19 bases lying between them. Here the CDR3 DNA reads TGTGCCAGCAGTTTATCACTCCGACCAGAGAGCCACCAGTTCTTC. Translated, it gives CASSLSLRPESHQFF.

The chain joins TRBV27 to TRBJ2-7; 8 nucleotides agree with TRBD1. Germline lookup yields CDR1 MNHEY and CDR2 SMNVEV (reference sequence). J was trimmed by 7 bases and V by 5 bases; bases with no gene match: 10. The CDR3 sequence is 14 residues long. In DNA form, the CDR3 reads TGTGCCAGCAGTCCCGCCCGGACAGGGATTGAGCAGTACTTC. This sequence encodes CASSPARTGIEQYF.

The V and J genes are TRBV6-1 and TRBJ1-4; the D is unclear. The CDR3 is 13 amino acids. Germline V gene data show CDR1 as MNHNS and CDR2 as SASEGT. The V and J ends lost 3 bases and 9 bases respectively, with 11 bases between them. The DNA for the CDR3 is TGTGCCAGCAGTGACGGGCCGTTGAAAAAACTGTTTTTT. Translating gives CASSDGPLKKLFF.

J is TRBJ2-2 and V is TRBV6-5; TRBD2 aligns across 12 bases. Germline V gives CDR1 MNHEY, CDR2 SVGAGI. The CDR3 consists of 15 residues. The ends lost 2 bases at V and 8 bases at J; junction bases unmatched: 3. As DNA, the CDR3 is TGTGCCAGCAGTTACCTAGCGGGGGGGCCGGGGGAGCTGTTTTTT. Translated: CASSYLAGGPGELFF.

The rearrangement joins TRBV25-1 to TRBJ2-5; TRBD1 or TRBD2 may be the D gene (5 bases each). V lost 7 bases to trimming and J lost 5 bases, with 14 bases between them. Germline lookup yields CDR1 MGHDK and CDR2 SYGVNS. The CDR3 loop spans 13 amino acids. CDR3 in amino acids: CASTSMGVETQYF. CDR3 coding DNA: TGTGCCAGCACCTCGATGGGGGTGGAGACCCAGTACTTC.

The chain has TRBV11-3 and TRBJ2-7; maybe TRBD1 (5 bases). The germline V gene has CDR1 SGHNT and CDR2 YENEEA. Deletions cut 1 base from V and 4 bases from J, with 23 bases between. CDR3 size: 18 residues. In nucleotides, the CDR3 is TGTGCCAGCAGCTTAGTCTATTTCGACGCACATCAGGGATACGAGCAGTACTTC. Its protein product is CASSLVYFDAHQGYEQYF.

The rearrangement uses TRBV5-4 and TRBJ2-1; TRBD2 agrees at 9 bases. Germline CDR1 is SGHNT and CDR2 is YYREEE (reference sequence). This CDR3 is built from 13 residues. V trimming: 3 bases; J trimming: 9 bases; junction bases outside the gene matches: 4. The CDR3 region is CASSSGGGGEQFF. The CDR3 nucleotides are TGTGCCAGCAGCTCAGGCGGGGGGGGTGAGCAGTTCTTC. The variable domain in full, completed from reference TRBV5-4 and TRBJ2-1, reads ETGVTQSPTHLIKTRGQQVTLRCSSQSGHNTVSWYQQALGQGPQFIFQYYREEENGRGNFPPRFSGLQFPNYSSELNVNALELDDSALYLCASSSGGGGEQFFGPGTRLTVL.

The rearrangement uses TRBV29-1 and TRBJ2-7, with 7 nucleotides matching TRBD2. Germline loops: CDR1 SQVTM, CDR2 ANQGSEA. V was pared by 3 bases and J by 2 bases, with 4 bases of the junction left unmatched. This CDR3 is built from 13 residues. Here the CDR3 DNA reads TGCAGCGTTGAGTCTAGCGGTACCTACGAGCAGTACTTC. Its protein is CSVESSGTYEQYF.

The rearrangement joins TRBV27 to TRBJ1-1; TRBD1 matches 7 bases. Germline V gene data show CDR1 as MNHEY and CDR2 as SMNVEV (reference sequence). Unmatched junction bases numbered 15, after V lost 5 bases and J lost 6 bases. The CDR3 sequence is 16 residues long. CDR3: CASSLLARRQGAEAFF. CDR3 nucleotide sequence: TGTGCCAGCAGTCTCCTCGCCCGCCGACAGGGCGCTGAAGCTTTCTTT.

The chain combines TRBV7-9 with TRBJ2-1, with TRBD2 matching over 14 bases. The CDR3 spans 18 residues. V was pared by 4 bases and J by 1 base, with 6 bases of the junction left unmatched. From germline, CDR1 is SEHNR and CDR2 FQNEAQ (reference sequence). CDR3 sequence (DNA): TGTGCCAGCAGCTCCGGGACTAGCGGGGGTATATCCTACAATGAGCAGTTCTTC. Residues: CASSSGTSGGISYNEQFF. Full variable domain (outside the CDR3, taken from reference TRBV7-9 and TRBJ2-1): DTGVSQNPRHKITKRGQNVTFRCDPISEHNRLYWYRQTLGQGPEFLTYFQNEAQLEKSRLLSDRFSAERPKGSFSTLEIQRTEQGDSAMYLCASSSGTSGGISYNEQFFGPGTRLTVL.

The V gene is TRBV6-1, the J gene TRBJ2-7; the D gene is possibly TRBD1 (6 bases). V lost 8 bases, J lost 0 bases, and 17 bases lay in between. CDR3 length: 15 amino acids. CDR1 is MNHNS and CDR2 is SASEGT in the germline V gene. The CDR3 loop is CASGRQDPTSYEQYF. The CDR3 nucleotides read TGTGCCAGCGGTAGACAGGACCCCACCTCCTACGAGCAGTACTTC.

V and J are TRBV6-6 and TRBJ1-1, with D possibly matching TRBD1 (6 bases). The V and J ends lost 6 bases and 4 bases respectively, with 12 bases between them. The CDR3 loop spans 13 amino acids. Germline assignment: CDR1 MNHNY and CDR2 SVGAGI (reference sequence). CDR3 region: CASRRGAGTEAFF. The CDR3 nucleotides read TGTGCCAGCAGACGGGGGGCAGGCACTGAAGCTTTCTTT.

This clone was recorded once. This chain joins TRBV29-1 and TRBJ2-2; 8 positions agree with TRBD1. The trim removed 4 bases at V and 1 base at J, leaving 2 bases unmatched. This CDR3 is built from 14 residues. The germline V gene encodes CDR1 SQVTM and CDR2 ANQGSEA. The CDR3 loop is CSVGQGMNTGELFF. For the CDR3, the DNA is TGCAGCGTTGGACAGGGGATGAACACCGGGGAGCTGTTTTTT.

This clone was seen only once. This chain connects TRBV30 to TRBJ2-7; 8 bases map to TRBD1. The germline gives CDR1 GTSNPN, CDR2 SVGIG (reference sequence). Germline trimming cut 3 bases from V and 5 bases from J; bases unmatched to any gene: 0. The CDR3 extends over 11 amino acids. This CDR3 is CAWRDRDEQYF. CDR3 coding DNA: TGTGCCTGGAGGGACAGGGACGAGCAGTACTTC.

The V call is TRBV11-2, the J call TRBJ1-5; TRBD1 might be the D (5 bases). The CDR3 sequence is 16 residues long. The V end lost 4 bases, the J end lost 9 bases, and 22 bases lay between the germline ends. Germline lookup yields CDR1 SGHAT and CDR2 FQNNGV. The CDR3 loop is CASSSSPGLEPRPQHF. As DNA, the CDR3 is TGTGCCAGCAGCTCCTCCCCGGGACTCGAACCAAGGCCCCAGCATTTT. The whole variable domain, remainder taken from reference TRBV11-2 and TRBJ1-5, is EAGVAQSPRYKIIEKRQSVAFWCNPISGHATLYWYQQILGQGPKLLIQFQNNGVVDDSQLPKDRFSAERLKGVDSTLKIQPAKLEDSAVYLCASSSSPGLEPRPQHFGDGTRLSIL.

This sequence joins TRBV10-3 and TRBJ1-1; 9 positions agree with TRBD1. The germline V gene has CDR1 ENHRY and CDR2 SYGVKD. Trimming took 2 bases from V and 3 from J; bases not matched to a gene: 10. The CDR3 spans 17 residues. For the CDR3, the DNA is TGTGCCATCAGTGAGCCGATTAAGAGGACAGGGGACACTGAAGCTTTCTTT. It is translated as CAISEPIKRTGDTEAFF.

The J gene is TRBJ2-7, the V gene TRBV19; D is possibly TRBD1 (6 bases). V shed 7 bases and J shed 6 bases, with 25 bases lying between them. The CDR3 sequence is 16 residues long. CDR1 is LNHDA and CDR2 is SQIVND in the germline V gene (reference sequence). The CDR3 DNA is TGTGCCAGTACCCATGACAGTCGGCGGACAGCTTTCGAGCAGTACTTC. Its protein is CASTHDSRRTAFEQYF.

The gene calls are TRBV7-8 and TRBJ1-4, with TRBD1 matching over 7 bases. Germline V gene sequence: CDR1 SGHVS, CDR2 FQNEAQ. Unmatched junction bases numbered 3, after V lost 5 bases and J lost 3 bases. This CDR3 is 14 amino acids long. The CDR3 bases are TGTGCCAGCAGCACCCAGGGGGCTAATGAAAAACTGTTTTTT. As protein: CASSTQGANEKLFF.

This clone was recorded a few times. The chain joins TRBV10-1 to TRBJ2-2, with 12 bases lining up with TRBD1. CDR1 and CDR2 (germline): WNHNN, SYGVQD (reference sequence). The CDR3 consists of 14 residues. The V and J ends lost 6 bases and 7 bases, in that order; junction bases with no gene match: 3. In DNA, the CDR3 is TGCGCCAGCAGGGGACAGGGGGCCGGCGGGGAGCTGTTTTTT. Protein product: CASRGQGAGGELFF.

The chain links TRBV6-1 to TRBJ2-1; 7 bases are a match to TRBD1. With V trimmed by 4 bases and J by 2 bases, 5 bases remained unmatched. The CDR3 runs 15 residues. Germline-derived CDR1 and CDR2 are MNHNS and SASEGT. The CDR3 sequence is CASSADRDAYNEQFF. CDR3 bases: TGTGCCAGCAGTGCCGACAGGGACGCCTACAATGAGCAGTTCTTC.

This clone was observed a few times. The chain recombines TRBV5-5 with TRBJ1-2; TRBD1 is a possible D gene (6 bases). CDR1 SGHKS and CDR2 YYEKEE come from the germline V gene (reference sequence). The V end lost 3 bases, the J end lost 0 bases, and 15 bases lay between the germline ends. The CDR3 totals 16 residues. The CDR3 loop is CASSWGLAGANYGYTF. The CDR3 DNA is TGTGCCAGCAGCTGGGGTTTGGCAGGGGCTAACTATGGCTACACCTTC.

Here the CDR3 reads CAIGGGLTTNEKLFF. CDR3 in DNA: TGTGCCATCGGGGGAGGGTTGACAACTAATGAAAAACTGTTTTTT. This chain uses TRBV28 with TRBJ1-4; D is perhaps TRBD1 (5 bases). Germline loops: CDR1 MDHEN, CDR2 SYDVKM. This CDR3 is 15 amino acids long. Trimming left V 10 bases short and J 0 bases short, with 15 bases between. Using reference TRBV28 and TRBJ1-4 for the parts outside the CDR3, the full variable domain is DVKVTQSSRYLVKRTGEKVFLECVQDMDHENMFWYRQDPGLGLRLIYFSYDVKMKEKGDIPEGYSVSREKKERFSLILESASTNQTSMYLCAIGGGLTTNEKLFFGSGTQLSVL.

The chain uses TRBV7-9 and TRBJ1-1, with TRBD1 matching over 10 bases. The CDR3 extends over 13 amino acids. Germline lookup yields CDR1 SEHNR and CDR2 FQNEAQ (reference sequence). V was clipped by 6 bases and J by 9 bases; unmatched bases: 7. CDR3 region: CASSPSDRGKAFF. The CDR3 DNA sequence: TGTGCCAGCAGTCCCTCGGACAGGGGGAAAGCTTTCTTT.

V is TRBV5-1 and J is TRBJ2-7; tentative D call: TRBD2 (5 bases). CDR1 is SGHRS and CDR2 is YFSETQ in the germline V gene. The V end was cut by 1 base, the J end by 3 bases, with 8 bases between. The CDR3 runs to 13 residues. CDR3 in amino acids: CASSLLRGYEQYF. The DNA of the CDR3 is TGCGCCAGCAGCTTGTTACGGGGCTACGAGCAGTACTTC. The full variable domain, with the rest looked up from reference TRBV5-1 and TRBJ2-7, is KAGVTQTPRYLIKTRGQQVTLSCSPISGHRSVSWYQQTPGQGLQFLFEYFSETQRNKGNFPGRFSGRQFSNSRSEMNVSTLELGDSALYLCASSLLRGYEQYFGPGTRLTVT.

The genes are TRBV11-2 and TRBJ1-1; D gene ambiguous. The germline V gene encodes CDR1 SGHAT and CDR2 FQNNGV. The CDR3 runs 13 residues. V was trimmed by 0 bases and J by 5 bases, leaving 7 bases between them. The CDR3 loop is CASSLELKTEAFF. Here the CDR3 DNA reads TGTGCCAGCAGCTTAGAACTCAAGACTGAAGCTTTCTTT.

The genes are TRBV27 and TRBJ2-7; D perhaps matches TRBD1 (6 bases). Between the trimmed V and J ends, which lost 1 base and 6 bases, there was a span of 10 bases. The CDR3 has 13 amino acids. The germline V gene has CDR1 MNHEY and CDR2 SMNVEV (reference sequence). The CDR3 bases are TGTGCCAGCAGTTTATTTACAGGGTCCGAGCAGTACTTC. Residues: CASSLFTGSEQYF.

This clone has only one observation. CDR3 protein: CASSLGSLNEKLFF. CDR3 nucleotide sequence: TGCGCCAGCAGCTTGGGAAGCCTGAATGAAAAACTGTTTTTT. The chain is built from TRBV5-1 and TRBJ1-4; D call uncertain. The CDR3 contains 14 residues. Trimming took off 0 bases at V and 5 bases at J, with 8 bases between the two ends. Germline V gene lookup returns CDR1 SGHRS and CDR2 YFSETQ. Full variable domain (outside the CDR3, taken from reference TRBV5-1 and TRBJ1-4): KAGVTQTPRYLIKTRGQQVTLSCSPISGHRSVSWYQQTPGQGLQFLFEYFSETQRNKGNFPGRFSGRQFSNSRSEMNVSTLELGDSALYLCASSLGSLNEKLFFGSGTQLSVL.

The V gene is TRBV28, the J gene TRBJ1-2, with D unresolved. The CDR3 is 14 residues long. Per germline, CDR1 MDHEN and CDR2 SYDVKM. Trimming stripped 6 bases from V and 8 bases from J, with 19 bases between. CDR3 amino acids: CASRPGPLIVGYTF. The CDR3 nucleotides read TGTGCCAGCAGGCCTGGACCCCTGATCGTCGGCTACACCTTC.

The chain is built from TRBV6-1 and TRBJ1-1, with a possible D match to TRBD1 (6 bases). The CDR3 consists of 12 residues. From germline, CDR1 is MNHNS and CDR2 SASEGT. Trimming shortened V by 8 bases and J by 0 bases, and 7 bases separated the two germline ends. The DNA for the CDR3 is TGTGCCAGCGACAGGATGAACACTGAAGCTTTCTTT. This sequence encodes CASDRMNTEAFF.